The 32 T cell receptor beta chains listed next were all sequenced from one sample in a study of shared clonotypes between healthy human individuals. Some clones are missing from TCRdb's copy, which holds only in-frame ones; the method was immunoSEQ multiplex PCR. The repertoire includes hundreds of thousands of clones, 92% of them detected once, and 20% to 25% sits in the top ten. The naive CD8 subset, CD45RO-negative cells positively selected for CCR7, excluded terminally differentiated effector memory CD45RA+ cells. Source material: naive CD8+ T cells sorted from blood. These receptor sequences come from a man in his thirties or forties in good health.

The chain joins TRBV4-3 to TRBJ2-3; 8 nucleotides agree with TRBD2. The CDR3 spans 19 residues. Trimming removed 0 bases from V and 7 bases from J; junction bases left unmatched: 18. Germline assignment: CDR1 LGHNA and CDR2 YSLEER. The CDR3 is CASSQDSNRGGLGFYTQYF. For the CDR3, the DNA is TGCGCCAGCAGCCAAGATAGTAACCGGGGGGGGCTAGGATTCTATACGCAGTATTTT.

The V and J genes are TRBV7-9 and TRBJ1-2; D may be TRBD1 (5 bases). V was pared by 0 bases and J by 1 base, with 18 bases between. Germline CDR1 and CDR2: SEHNR and FQNEAQ (reference sequence). This CDR3 is built from 18 residues. CDR3 protein: CASSLAPGRLRFNYGYTF. As DNA, the CDR3 is TGTGCCAGCAGCTTAGCGCCAGGGAGGCTGCGATTTAACTATGGCTACACCTTC.

As for this clone: Different DNA sequences within this sample yield the same CDR3. This chain uses TRBV7-9 with TRBJ2-1; unclear D gene. V lost 5 bases, J lost 4 bases, and 9 bases lay in between. The CDR3 is 13 amino acids. From germline, CDR1 is SEHNR and CDR2 FQNEAQ (reference sequence). Here the CDR3 DNA reads TGTGCCAGCAGCCTCCCGTCTTACAATGAGCAGTTCTTC. This gives the protein CASSLPSYNEQFF.

V usage is TRBV9 and J usage is TRBJ2-7; TRBD1 or TRBD2 may be the D gene (5 bases each). V was clipped by 3 bases and J by 6 bases, with 10 bases between them. Germline V gives CDR1 SGDLS, CDR2 YYNGEE. This CDR3 contains 12 residues. CDR3 nucleotide sequence: TGTGCCAGCAGCGGGGGACCGGGCGAGCAGTACTTC. Its protein product is CASSGGPGEQYF.

The rearrangement joins TRBV21-1 to TRBJ2-2; the table assigns TRBD1, which was not confirmed against the DNA. TRBV21-1 is designated a pseudogene. The CDR3 runs to 15 residues. In DNA, the CDR3 is TGTGCCATCAATCTCAGGGGATTGAACACCGGGGAGCTGTTTTTT. Translated: CAINLRGLNTGELFF.

The V gene is TRBV9, the J gene TRBJ1-1, with D hard to call. The V gene lost 4 bases and the J gene lost 5 bases, with 12 bases spanning the gap. CDR3 length: 13 residues. Germline V gene data show CDR1 as SGDLS and CDR2 as YYNGEE. The CDR3 DNA reads as TGTGCCAGCAGCAACCCCAGCGAGACTGAAGCTTTCTTT. Translated: CASSNPSETEAFF.

The rearrangement joins TRBV4-2 to TRBJ1-2, with D tentatively TRBD1 (6 bases). The CDR3 covers 15 residues. The V gene lost 2 bases and the J gene lost 4 bases, with 14 bases spanning the gap. In germline, CDR1 is LGHNA, CDR2 YNFKEQ. The CDR3 DNA reads as TGTGCCAGCAGCCAACACAGGGTGGAAGGCTATGGCTACACCTTC. Translation gives CASSQHRVEGYGYTF.

The chain employs TRBV19 and TRBJ2-1; TRBD2 agrees at 11 bases. CDR1 and CDR2 from the germline V gene are LNHDA and SQIVND (reference sequence). The trim removed 2 bases at V and 7 bases at J, leaving 22 bases unmatched. CDR3 length equals 21 residues. CDR3 in amino acids: CASSIFGNTGGRASGRNEQFF. The CDR3 DNA follows: TGTGCCAGTAGTATATTTGGTAATACGGGGGGTAGGGCTAGCGGGAGGAATGAGCAGTTCTTC.

The chain joins TRBV11-2 to TRBJ2-1; 14 bases are shared with TRBD2. The germline V gene encodes CDR1 SGHAT and CDR2 FQNNGV. The CDR3 length is 16 residues. V was pared by 5 bases and J by 6 bases, with 6 bases of the junction left unmatched. CDR3 DNA: TGTGCCAGCAGCGGGGGACTAGCGGGAGTGGTCAATGAGCAGTTCTTC. This gives the protein CASSGGLAGVVNEQFF.

The gene calls are TRBV7-9 and TRBJ2-3; TRBD1 agrees at 7 bases. Per germline, CDR1 SEHNR and CDR2 FQNEAQ (reference sequence). V shed 5 bases and J 0 bases; nucleotides not matched to a gene: 8. The CDR3 has 16 residues. The CDR3 is CASSLNRGSSTDTQYF. The CDR3 DNA reads as TGTGCCAGCAGCCTTAACAGGGGCTCGAGCACAGATACGCAGTATTTT.

The V gene is TRBV4-3, the J gene TRBJ2-1; 11 bases align to TRBD1. Germline values: CDR1 LGHNA, CDR2 YSLEER. Trimming removed 4 bases from V and 7 bases from J; junction bases left unmatched: 3. This CDR3 has 14 amino acids. CDR3 sequence: CASSLGQGGNEQFF. In DNA, the CDR3 is TGCGCCAGCAGCCTGGGACAGGGGGGGAATGAGCAGTTCTTC.

CDR3 sequence reads: CASSQGGGSYNEQFF. CDR3 nucleotide sequence: TGCGCCAGCAGCCAAGGGGGAGGGTCCTACAATGAGCAGTTCTTC. The gene calls are TRBV4-3 and TRBJ2-1; 7 nucleotides agree with TRBD2. Germline V gives CDR1 LGHNA, CDR2 YSLEER. V lost 1 base to trimming and J lost 1 base; unmatched junction nucleotides: 1. The CDR3 runs 15 residues.

The chain joins TRBV19 to TRBJ2-5; the match to TRBD2 covers 7 bases. The CDR3 runs 13 residues. The V segment lost 3 bases and the J segment 5 bases; nucleotides outside the gene matches: 3. From germline, CDR1 is LNHDA and CDR2 SQIVND (reference sequence). CDR3 bases: TGTGCCAGTAGTATGTGGGAGGGGGAGACCCAGTACTTC. Amino acids: CASSMWEGETQYF.

The rearrangement joins TRBV6-6 to TRBJ2-7; D gene unclear. The CDR3 covers 12 residues. In germline, CDR1 is MNHNY, CDR2 SVGAGI (reference sequence). V lost 5 bases, J lost 4 bases, and 9 bases lay in between. In DNA, the CDR3 is TGTGCCAGCAGTGCGGATCAGTACGAGCAGTACTTC. As protein: CASSADQYEQYF.

This clone appeared a few times. The V and J genes are TRBV9 and TRBJ1-2; no clear D gene. The CDR3 contains 10 residues. With 3 bases removed from V and 8 bases from J, the gap between germline ends came to 5 bases. Germline CDR1 and CDR2: SGDLS and YYNGEE. The CDR3 loop is CASSGQGYTF. DNA of the CDR3: TGTGCCAGCAGCGGTCAAGGCTACACCTTC.

The chain combines TRBV2 with TRBJ2-6, with D possibly matching TRBD1 (6 bases). The CDR3 has 16 amino acids. CDR1 is SNHLY and CDR2 is FYNNEI in the germline V gene. The ends were cut back, 7 bases at V and 0 bases at J, with 13 bases in the middle. The CDR3: CASNQGWNSGANVLTF. The CDR3 region has the DNA TGTGCCAGCAATCAGGGGTGGAACTCTGGGGCCAACGTCCTGACTTTC.

The chain employs TRBV6-1 and TRBJ1-1; a weak D match, TRBD1 (6 bases). CDR1 is MNHNS and CDR2 is SASEGT in the germline V gene. With 3 bases removed from V and 10 bases from J, the gap between germline ends came to 21 bases. This CDR3 is built from 15 residues. The CDR3 DNA follows: TGTGCCAGCAGTGATCCTCCGGGACAATCGTCTGGAGCTTTCTTT. It encodes CASSDPPGQSSGAFF.

The genes are TRBV11-2 and TRBJ2-3; the D is unclear. This CDR3 spans 14 amino acids. The ends were cut back, 2 bases at V and 4 bases at J, with 10 bases in the middle. Germline CDR1 is SGHAT and CDR2 is FQNNGV. The CDR3 reads CASSLQATSDTQYF. The CDR3 bases are TGTGCCAGCAGCTTACAGGCTACCTCAGATACGCAGTATTTT.

The chain is built from TRBV28 and TRBJ1-1; D unclear. Germline V gives CDR1 MDHEN, CDR2 SYDVKM. V was clipped by 2 bases and J by 4 bases, with 11 bases between them. There are 14 residues in the CDR3. The CDR3 region is CASSLAPLGTEAFF. The CDR3 DNA reads TGTGCCAGCAGTTTAGCGCCGTTGGGCACTGAAGCTTTCTTT.

This clone was seen ten or more times. This chain links TRBV7-8 with TRBJ1-5; 7 bases align to TRBD1. V shed 5 bases, J shed 7 bases, and the junction held 8 bases outside the gene matches. The CDR3 totals 14 residues. The germline gives CDR1 SGHVS, CDR2 FQNEAQ. The CDR3: CASSLRGGEQPQHF. The CDR3 DNA follows: TGTGCCAGCAGCCTCCGAGGGGGCGAACAGCCCCAGCATTTT.

This chain connects TRBV5-1 to TRBJ1-2, with D maybe TRBD1 (6 bases). Germline assignment: CDR1 SGHRS and CDR2 YFSETQ. V lost 3 bases and J lost 2, with 17 bases in between. CDR3 length: 16 residues. CDR3 residues: CASSSSLGGGNYGYTF. The DNA for the CDR3 is TGCGCCAGCAGCTCGAGCCTTGGGGGCGGGAACTATGGCTACACCTTC.

This sequence joins TRBV28 and TRBJ2-3; D is unresolved. Trimming stripped 7 bases from V and 0 bases from J, with 14 bases between. The CDR3 runs to 15 residues. The germline V gene has CDR1 MDHEN and CDR2 SYDVKM. CDR3 nucleotide sequence: TGTGCCAGCACCCCGTGGCCGGCTAGCACAGATACGCAGTATTTT. This codes for CASTPWPASTDTQYF.

On this clone itself: The sample has other DNA sequences that encode this CDR3 too. The chain carries TRBV4-1 and TRBJ2-7; 8 positions match TRBD1. V was pared by 1 base and J by 3 bases, with 5 bases of the junction left unmatched. The germline V gene encodes CDR1 MGHRA and CDR2 YSYEKL. CDR3 length: 15 amino acids. This CDR3 reads CASSQAGGSSYEQYF. For the CDR3, the DNA is TGCGCCAGCAGCCAAGCAGGGGGCTCCAGCTACGAGCAGTACTTC.

A few counts support this clone. V usage is TRBV19 and J usage is TRBJ1-3; D unclear. Trimming removed 7 bases from V and 7 bases from J, with 11 bases in between. The CDR3 is 12 residues long. Germline CDR1 reads LNHDA; CDR2 reads SQIVND (reference sequence). CDR3 amino acids: CASTDFGNTIYF. CDR3 sequence (DNA): TGTGCCAGTACCGACTTCGGTAACACCATATATTTT.

The CDR3 spells CSVEDRSGQGTIGTQYF. The DNA of the CDR3 is TGCAGCGTTGAAGATCGTTCGGGACAGGGTACAATTGGGACCCAGTACTTC. The rearrangement joins TRBV29-1 to TRBJ2-5; 9 bases map to TRBD1. This CDR3 is 17 amino acids long. Germline-derived CDR1 and CDR2 are SQVTM and ANQGSEA. V gave up 0 bases and J gave up 7 bases; unmatched junction bases: 15.

The chain combines TRBV28 with TRBJ1-1; D remains ambiguous. This CDR3 comprises 12 residues. The germline V gene encodes CDR1 MDHEN and CDR2 SYDVKM. The V end was cut by 2 bases, the J end by 7 bases, with 8 bases between. In DNA form, the CDR3 reads TGTGCCAGCAGTTTAGGACCGATTGAAGCTTTCTTT. This sequence encodes CASSLGPIEAFF.

The chain is built from TRBV5-6 and TRBJ1-2; D not certain. Trimming shortened V by 5 bases and J by 3 bases, and 8 bases separated the two germline ends. There are 12 residues in the CDR3. CDR1 SGHDT and CDR2 YYEEEE come from the germline V gene. The CDR3 protein is CASSIQDYGYTF. The DNA of the CDR3 is TGTGCCAGCAGTATTCAAGACTATGGCTACACCTTC.

The chain couples TRBV2 to TRBJ2-7; 11 nucleotides line up with TRBD2. The CDR3 is made up of 15 amino acids. V shed 6 bases and J 3 bases; nucleotides not matched to a gene: 7. In germline, CDR1 is SNHLY, CDR2 FYNNEI. The DNA of the CDR3 is TGTGCCAGCAGCGATACTAGCGGGAGTCTCTACGAGCAGTACTTC. Translating gives CASSDTSGSLYEQYF.

The chain carries TRBV23-1 and TRBJ2-3, with 12 bases aligning to TRBD2. TRBV23-1 is an open reading frame whose function is uncertain. J was trimmed by 8 bases and V by 0 bases; bases with no gene match: 3. This CDR3 is built from 15 residues. The CDR3 DNA sequence: TGCGCCAGCAGTCAATCGACTAGCGGGAGCGCTACGCAGTATTTT. It is translated as CASSQSTSGSATQYF.

The rearrangement uses TRBV25-1 and TRBJ1-4; 8 bases line up with TRBD1. Trimming removed 5 bases from V and 0 bases from J; junction bases left unmatched: 5. The CDR3 is 16 amino acids. CDR1 and CDR2 from the germline V gene are MGHDK and SYGVNS. CDR3 coding DNA: TGTGCCAGCAGTCCTCAGGGGGCCTCAACTAATGAAAAACTGTTTTTT. It yields the protein CASSPQGASTNEKLFF.

Here the CDR3 reads CASSTGTSGSTDTQYF. CDR3 in DNA: TGTGCCAGTAGTACCGGGACTAGCGGGAGTACAGATACGCAGTATTTT. The chain combines TRBV19 with TRBJ2-3, with TRBD2 identical over 14 bases. This CDR3 contains 16 residues. Per germline, CDR1 LNHDA and CDR2 SQIVND (reference sequence). The J segment lost 3 bases and the V segment lost 4 bases, leaving 3 bases of the junction unmatched.

The V and J genes are TRBV5-1 and TRBJ2-7; TRBD1 or TRBD2 may be the D gene (6 bases each). Trimming removed 1 base at V and 2 bases at J, with 10 bases between. There are 14 residues in the CDR3. Germline V gene data show CDR1 as SGHRS and CDR2 as YFSETQ. The CDR3: CASSLLGGPYEQYF. CDR3 DNA: TGCGCCAGCAGCTTGTTAGGGGGGCCCTACGAGCAGTACTTC.